The clone carrying this T cell receptor (beta chain) was detected only once. Its antigen is unknown. The data stem from a study of T cells after posttransplantation cyclophosphamide. Study-wide findings and caveats: Blood and skin or GI T cell repertoires showed limited TRB overlap. Donor-recipient repertoire similarity was low at 1-2 months, rising over year one. Recipient CMV seropositivity and CMV reactivation strongly tracked TRB clonality.

This table comes from immunoSEQ multiplex PCR, and its TCRdb copy is limited to in-frame clones, with some not included. This sample has about 20,000 clones, with approximately 97% found just once. CDR3 length equals 20 residues. Germline V CDR1 and CDR2: SGHVS, FQNEAQ. J lost 1 base, V lost 5 bases, and 22 bases had no gene match. Cells defined as naive were viable CD3+CD4+ or CD3+CD8+ and CCR7+CD45RA+CD45RO-CD95-CD27+CD28+. The V call is TRBV7-8, the J call TRBJ1-1, with 7 bases matching TRBD1. Sequences were obtained from naive CD4+ T cells sorted from PBMCs. This clonotype originated in a man aged 50 to 59 in good health, CMV-negative, and a related stem cell transplant donor. DNA of the CDR3: TGTGCCAGCAGCGACCAGCCACCACGACAGGGTAGAATCAAGAACACTGAAGCTTTCTTT. The encoded protein is CASSDQPPRQGRIKNTEAFF.